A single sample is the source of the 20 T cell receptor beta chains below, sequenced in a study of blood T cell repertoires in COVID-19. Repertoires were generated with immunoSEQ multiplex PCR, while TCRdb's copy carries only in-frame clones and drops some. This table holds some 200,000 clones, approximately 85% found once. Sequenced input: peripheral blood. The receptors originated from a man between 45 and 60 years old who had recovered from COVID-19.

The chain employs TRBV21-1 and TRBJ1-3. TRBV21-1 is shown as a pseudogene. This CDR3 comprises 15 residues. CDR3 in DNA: TGTGCCAGCAGGCTAACTGCGAGCTCTGGAAACACCATATATTTT. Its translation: CASRLTASSGNTIYF.

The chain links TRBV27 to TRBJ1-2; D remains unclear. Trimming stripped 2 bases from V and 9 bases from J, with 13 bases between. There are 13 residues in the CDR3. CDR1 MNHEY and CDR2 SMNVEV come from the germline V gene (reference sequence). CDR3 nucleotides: TGTGCCAGCAGTTTACGGCCGCTAGGAAGCTACACCTTC. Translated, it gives CASSLRPLGSYTF.

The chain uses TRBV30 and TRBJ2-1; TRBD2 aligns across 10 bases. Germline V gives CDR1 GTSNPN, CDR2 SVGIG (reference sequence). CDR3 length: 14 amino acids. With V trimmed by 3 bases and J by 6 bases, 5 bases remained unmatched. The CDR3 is CAWRLAGKPNEQFF. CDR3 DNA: TGTGCCTGGAGACTAGCGGGGAAGCCCAATGAGCAGTTCTTC.

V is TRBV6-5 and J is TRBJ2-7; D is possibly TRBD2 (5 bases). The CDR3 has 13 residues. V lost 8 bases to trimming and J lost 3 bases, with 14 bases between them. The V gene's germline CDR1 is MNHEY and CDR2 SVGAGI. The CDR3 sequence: CASRGPSHYEQYF. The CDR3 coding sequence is TGTGCCAGCCGGGGTCCGTCTCACTACGAGCAGTACTTC.

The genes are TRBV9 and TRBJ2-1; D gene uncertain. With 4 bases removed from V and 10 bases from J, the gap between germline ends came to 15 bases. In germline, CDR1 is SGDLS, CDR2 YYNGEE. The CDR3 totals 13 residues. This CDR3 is CASSSQLAREQFF. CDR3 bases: TGTGCCAGCAGCTCCCAACTTGCTCGGGAGCAGTTCTTC. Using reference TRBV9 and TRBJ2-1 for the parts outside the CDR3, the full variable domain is DSGVTQTPKHLITATGQRVTLRCSPRSGDLSVYWYQQSLDQGLQFLIQYYNGEERAKGNILERFSAQQFPDLHSELNLSSLELGDSALYFCASSSQLAREQFFGPGTRLTVL.

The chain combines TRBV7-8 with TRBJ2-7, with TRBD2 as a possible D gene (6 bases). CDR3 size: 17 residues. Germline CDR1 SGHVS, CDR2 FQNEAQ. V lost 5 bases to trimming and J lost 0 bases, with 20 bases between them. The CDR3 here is CASSRDSRVGVSYEQYF. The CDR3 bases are TGTGCCAGCAGCAGGGACTCCCGCGTAGGGGTCTCCTACGAGCAGTACTTC. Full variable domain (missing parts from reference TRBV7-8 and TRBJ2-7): GAGVSQSPRYKVAKRGQDVALRCDPISGHVSLFWYQQALGQGPEFLTYFQNEAQLDKSGLPSDRFFAERPEGSVSTLKIQRTQQEDSAVYLCASSRDSRVGVSYEQYFGPGTRLTVT.

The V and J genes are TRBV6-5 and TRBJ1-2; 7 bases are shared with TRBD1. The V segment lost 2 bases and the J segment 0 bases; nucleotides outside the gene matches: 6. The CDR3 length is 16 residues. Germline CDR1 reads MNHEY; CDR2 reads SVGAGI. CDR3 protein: CASSYRDRLPNYGYTF. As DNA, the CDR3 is TGTGCCAGCAGTTACCGGGACAGACTACCTAACTATGGCTACACCTTC.

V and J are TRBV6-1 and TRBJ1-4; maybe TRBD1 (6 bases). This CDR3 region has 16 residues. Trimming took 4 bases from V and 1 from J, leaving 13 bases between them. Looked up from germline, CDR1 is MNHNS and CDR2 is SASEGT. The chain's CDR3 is CASSVRADRTNEKLFF. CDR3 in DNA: TGTGCCAGCAGTGTCAGAGCGGACAGAACTAATGAAAAACTGTTTTTT.

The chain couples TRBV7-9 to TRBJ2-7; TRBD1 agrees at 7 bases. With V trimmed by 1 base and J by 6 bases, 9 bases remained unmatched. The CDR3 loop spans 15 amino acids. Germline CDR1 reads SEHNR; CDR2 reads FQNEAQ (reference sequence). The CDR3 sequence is CASSLGGQPGVEQYF. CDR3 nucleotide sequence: TGTGCCAGCAGCTTAGGGGGACAGCCAGGGGTCGAGCAGTACTTC.

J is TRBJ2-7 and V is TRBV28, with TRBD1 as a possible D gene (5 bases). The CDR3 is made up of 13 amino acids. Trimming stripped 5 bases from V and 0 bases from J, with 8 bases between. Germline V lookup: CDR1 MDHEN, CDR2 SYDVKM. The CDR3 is CASSLGHSYEQYF. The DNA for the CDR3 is TGTGCCAGCAGTCTTGGACACTCCTACGAGCAGTACTTC.

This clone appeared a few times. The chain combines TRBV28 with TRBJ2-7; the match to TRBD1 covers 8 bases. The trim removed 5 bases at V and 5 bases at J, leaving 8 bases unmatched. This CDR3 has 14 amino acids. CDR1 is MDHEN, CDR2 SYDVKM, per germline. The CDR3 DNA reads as TGTGCCAGCAGTCAGATGGACAGGGTCCACGAGCAGTACTTC. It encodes CASSQMDRVHEQYF.

This CDR3 reads CASRAGALRSPLHF. CDR3 DNA: TGTGCCAGCAGAGCAGGGGCGTTACGTTCACCCCTCCACTTT. V is TRBV7-2 and J is TRBJ1-6, with D possibly TRBD1 on 6 matching bases. Trimming removed 6 bases at V and 9 bases at J, with 15 bases between. Per the germline V gene, CDR1 is SGHTA and CDR2 is FQGNSA. This CDR3 contains 14 residues.

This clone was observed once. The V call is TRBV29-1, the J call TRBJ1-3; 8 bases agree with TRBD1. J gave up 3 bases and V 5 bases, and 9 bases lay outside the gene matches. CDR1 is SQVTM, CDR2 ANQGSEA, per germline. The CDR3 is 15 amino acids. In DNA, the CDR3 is TGCAGCGTTACCTCCGGGACAGGAGTTGGAAACACCATATATTTT. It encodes CSVTSGTGVGNTIYF.

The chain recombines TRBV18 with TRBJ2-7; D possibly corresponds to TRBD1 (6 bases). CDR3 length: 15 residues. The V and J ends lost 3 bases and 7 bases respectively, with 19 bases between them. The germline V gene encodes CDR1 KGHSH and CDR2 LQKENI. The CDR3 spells CASSPPGTRTREQYF. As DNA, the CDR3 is TGTGCCAGCTCACCCCCCGGGACACGGACGAGAGAGCAGTACTTC.

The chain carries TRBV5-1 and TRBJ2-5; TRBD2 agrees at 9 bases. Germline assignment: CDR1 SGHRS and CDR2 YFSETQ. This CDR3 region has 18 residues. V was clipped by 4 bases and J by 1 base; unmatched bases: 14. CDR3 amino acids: CASSPELAGDSPQETQYF. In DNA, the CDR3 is TGCGCCAGCAGCCCTGAATTAGCGGGAGATAGTCCCCAAGAGACCCAGTACTTC. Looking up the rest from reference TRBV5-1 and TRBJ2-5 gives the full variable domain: KAGVTQTPRYLIKTRGQQVTLSCSPISGHRSVSWYQQTPGQGLQFLFEYFSETQRNKGNFPGRFSGRQFSNSRSEMNVSTLELGDSALYLCASSPELAGDSPQETQYFGPGTRLLVL.

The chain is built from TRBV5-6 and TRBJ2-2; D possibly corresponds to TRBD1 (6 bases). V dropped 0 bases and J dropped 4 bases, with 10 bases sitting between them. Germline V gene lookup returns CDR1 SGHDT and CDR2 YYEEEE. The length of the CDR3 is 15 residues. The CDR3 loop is CASSLGGRSTGELFF. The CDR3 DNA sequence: TGTGCCAGCAGCTTGGGGGGGCGCAGCACCGGGGAGCTGTTTTTT.

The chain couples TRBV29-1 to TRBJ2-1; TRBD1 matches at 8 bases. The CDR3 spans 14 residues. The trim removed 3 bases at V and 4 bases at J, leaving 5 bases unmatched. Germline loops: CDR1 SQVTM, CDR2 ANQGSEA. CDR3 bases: TGCAGCGTTGAGGGGCAGGGGGCTTACAATGAGCAGTTCTTC. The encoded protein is CSVEGQGAYNEQFF.

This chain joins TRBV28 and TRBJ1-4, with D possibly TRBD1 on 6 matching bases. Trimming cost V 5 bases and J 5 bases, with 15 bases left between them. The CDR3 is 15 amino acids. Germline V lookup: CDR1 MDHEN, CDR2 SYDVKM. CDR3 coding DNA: TGTGCCAGCAGTCCAGTGGGGGCAGGAAATGAAAAACTGTTTTTT. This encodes CASSPVGAGNEKLFF.

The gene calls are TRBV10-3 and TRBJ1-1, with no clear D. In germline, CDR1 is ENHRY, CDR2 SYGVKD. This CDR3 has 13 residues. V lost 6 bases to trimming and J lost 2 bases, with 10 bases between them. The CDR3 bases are TGTGCCATCAGCTCAACAGCAAACACTGAAGCTTTCTTT. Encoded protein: CAISSTANTEAFF.

This CDR3 is CASRSRDRYNEQFF. The CDR3 DNA reads TGTGCCAGCAGGTCCCGGGACAGATACAATGAGCAGTTCTTC. The rearrangement uses TRBV6-5 and TRBJ2-1; 7 bases are shared with TRBD1. The CDR3 loop spans 14 amino acids. The V and J ends lost 6 bases and 4 bases, in that order; junction bases with no gene match: 6. CDR1 is MNHEY, CDR2 SVGAGI, per germline.